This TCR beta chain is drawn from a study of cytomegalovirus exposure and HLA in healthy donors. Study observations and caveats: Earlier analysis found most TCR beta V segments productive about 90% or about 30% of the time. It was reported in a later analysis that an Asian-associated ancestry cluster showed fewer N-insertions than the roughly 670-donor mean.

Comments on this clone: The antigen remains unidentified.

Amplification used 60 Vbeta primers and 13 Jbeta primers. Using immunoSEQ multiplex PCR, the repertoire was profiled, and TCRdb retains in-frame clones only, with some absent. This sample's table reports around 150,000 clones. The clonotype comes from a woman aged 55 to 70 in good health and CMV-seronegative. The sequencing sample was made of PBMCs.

The CDR3, as DNA: TGTGCCAGCAGTCAACAGGGATCTGGGGCCAACGTCCTGACTTTC. Translated, it gives CASSQQGSGANVLTF. V gene TRBV2 combines with J gene TRBJ2-6; D possibly corresponds to TRBD1 (6 bases). This CDR3 is built from 15 residues. Germline lookup yields CDR1 SNHLY and CDR2 FYNNEI. The V gene lost 5 bases and the J gene lost 1 base, with 9 bases spanning the gap.